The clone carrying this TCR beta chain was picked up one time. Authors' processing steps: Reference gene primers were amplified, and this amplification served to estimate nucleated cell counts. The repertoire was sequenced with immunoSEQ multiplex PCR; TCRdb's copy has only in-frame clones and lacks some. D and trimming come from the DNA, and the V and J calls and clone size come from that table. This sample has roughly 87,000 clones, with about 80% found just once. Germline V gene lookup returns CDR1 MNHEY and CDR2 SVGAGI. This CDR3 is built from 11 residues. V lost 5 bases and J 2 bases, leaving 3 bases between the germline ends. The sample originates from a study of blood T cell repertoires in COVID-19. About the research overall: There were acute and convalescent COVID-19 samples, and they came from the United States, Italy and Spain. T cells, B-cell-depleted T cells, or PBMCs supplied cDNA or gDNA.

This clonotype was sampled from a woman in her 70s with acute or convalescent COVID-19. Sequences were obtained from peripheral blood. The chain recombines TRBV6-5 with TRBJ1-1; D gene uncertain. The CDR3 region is CASSSNTEAFF. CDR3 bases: TGTGCCAGCAGTAGCAACACTGAAGCTTTCTTT.